This T cell receptor beta chain was retrieved from a study of graft-versus-host responses after intestinal transplantation. The data were produced by immunoSEQ multiplex PCR, yet TCRdb's version contains in-frame clones alone and is incomplete. The sample carries roughly 100,000 clones, more than 85% recorded once. The germline V gene encodes CDR1 MNHEY and CDR2 SMNVEV (reference sequence). The CDR3 runs 15 residues. V lost 5 bases and J lost 2; bases outside the gene matches: 5. With regard to this clone: Its target is not known.

The sequencing here drew on unstimulated CD8+ T cells sorted from spleen or lymph node cells, taken before intestinal transplant. The rearrangement joins TRBV27 to TRBJ2-2, with TRBD2 matching 7 bases. The receptor was isolated from a human donor who received an intestinal transplant. This chain's CDR3 is CASSPWGGNTGELFF. The CDR3 region has the DNA TGTGCCAGCAGTCCTTGGGGGGGTAACACCGGGGAGCTGTTTTTT.